The 30 T cell receptor beta chains reported below all come from one sample, sequenced in a study of T cells after yellow fever vaccination. TCRdb processed the 5' RACE reads anew with MiXCR; each CDR3 protein has one entry. The repertoire holds 450,000 to 550,000 distinct CDR3 sequences, with 21% as singletons. The sequencing used PBMCs, collected approximately 22 days after the first yellow fever vaccination. The receptor source for this set is a man younger than 35 who received the YFV17D yellow fever vaccine.

The rearrangement uses TRBV19 and TRBJ1-1, with D possibly matching TRBD1 (5 bases). This CDR3 comprises 14 residues. Trimming cost V 9 bases and J 1 base, with 15 bases left between them. CDR1 is LNHDA, CDR2 SQIVND, per germline (reference sequence). CDR3 sequence: CASDEGTANTEAFF. For the CDR3, the DNA is TGTGCCAGCGACGAGGGGACGGCGAACACTGAAGCTTTCTTT.

This clonotype came up a few times. V usage is TRBV9 and J usage is TRBJ1-4, with 10 bases fitting TRBD1. CDR1 is SGDLS, CDR2 YYNGEE, per germline. The V and J ends lost 3 bases and 8 bases, in that order; junction bases with no gene match: 4. The CDR3 is 14 residues long. The CDR3 loop reads CASSATGGGEKLFF. The CDR3 coding sequence is TGTGCCAGCAGCGCGACAGGGGGCGGGGAAAAACTGTTTTTT.

In its sample, this clonotype was seen a few times. V usage is TRBV7-2 and J usage is TRBJ2-3; 13 nucleotides match TRBD2. The CDR3 length is 19 residues. Germline V gene sequence: CDR1 SGHTA, CDR2 FQGNSA. V shed 0 bases, J shed 2 bases, and the junction held 8 bases outside the gene matches. The CDR3 here is CASSLAGLAGRLLTDTQYF. DNA for the CDR3: TGTGCCAGCAGCTTAGCGGGACTAGCGGGGCGGCTACTCACAGATACGCAGTATTTT.

This clonotype was found a few times. V usage is TRBV3-1 and J usage is TRBJ1-4, with 10 bases aligning to TRBD1. Germline V gene sequence: CDR1 LGHDT, CDR2 YNNKEL (reference sequence). The V segment lost 4 bases and the J segment 8 bases; nucleotides outside the gene matches: 4. The CDR3 has 14 residues. CDR3 DNA sequence: TGTGCCAGCAGCCCGGGACAGGGGTCGGAAAAACTGTTTTTT. It specifies CASSPGQGSEKLFF.

J is TRBJ2-3 and V is TRBV7-9; possibly TRBD2 for D (6 bases). Germline V CDR1 and CDR2: SEHNR, FQNEAQ (reference sequence). Between the trimmed V and J ends, which lost 10 bases and 10 bases, there was a span of 27 bases. The CDR3 runs 15 residues. The CDR3 sequence: CATRGAPTKFPAQYF. CDR3 in DNA: TGTGCCACCCGCGGGGCACCGACTAAATTTCCAGCGCAGTATTTT. The complete variable domain, with remaining parts taken from reference TRBV7-9 and TRBJ2-3, reads DTGVSQNPRHKITKRGQNVTFRCDPISEHNRLYWYRQTLGQGPEFLTYFQNEAQLEKSRLLSDRFSAERPKGSFSTLEIQRTEQGDSAMYLCATRGAPTKFPAQYFGPGTRLTVL.

The chain carries TRBV24-1 and TRBJ2-3, with D possibly matching TRBD1 (6 bases). The CDR3 consists of 13 residues. Per the germline V gene, CDR1 is KGHDR and CDR2 is SFDVKD. Trimming took 10 bases from V and 0 from J, leaving 10 bases between them. CDR3 DNA sequence: TGTGCCACGCAAGGGGGAAGCACAGATACGCAGTATTTT. It translates to CATQGGSTDTQYF.

The rearrangement links TRBV7-6 to TRBJ2-3; 8 bases map to TRBD2. The CDR3 sequence is 16 residues long. J lost 0 bases, V lost 3 bases, and 5 bases had no gene match. In germline, CDR1 is SGHVS, CDR2 FNYEAQ. The CDR3 coding sequence is TGTGCCAGCAGCTTTTCGGCTAGCGGGAGCACAGATACGCAGTATTTT. It codes for CASSFSASGSTDTQYF.

This chain connects TRBV7-9 to TRBJ1-1; tentative D call: TRBD1 (6 bases). CDR3 size: 13 residues. Germline V lookup: CDR1 SEHNR, CDR2 FQNEAQ (reference sequence). V was trimmed by 5 bases and J by 10 bases, leaving 17 bases between them. The CDR3 loop reads CASSANSEGVAFF. The CDR3 nucleotides are TGTGCCAGCAGCGCTAATTCGGAGGGGGTAGCTTTCTTT.

The genes are TRBV29-1 and TRBJ2-7; a possible D gene is TRBD1 (7 bases). The CDR3 contains 13 residues. Germline V gene sequence: CDR1 SQVTM, CDR2 ANQGSEA. V was shortened by 4 bases and J by 2 bases, with 12 bases between the two germline ends. Here the CDR3 DNA reads TGCAGCGTTGTCGGGGGACAGACCTACGAGCAGTACTTC. This translates into CSVVGGQTYEQYF.

This clonotype was picked up many times. The genes are TRBV7-2 and TRBJ2-7; D is unresolved. V shed 7 bases and J shed 0 bases, with 13 bases lying between them. From germline, CDR1 is SGHTA and CDR2 FQGNSA. This CDR3 has 14 residues. DNA of the CDR3: TGTGCCAGCACCAGGAACTCCTACTCCTACGAGCAGTACTTC. This translates into CASTRNSYSYEQYF.

This clonotype was seen a few times. This chain uses TRBV10-3 with TRBJ1-2, with D possibly matching TRBD1 (5 bases). Germline V gene lookup returns CDR1 ENHRY and CDR2 SYGVKD. The germline V and J ends were trimmed by 7 bases and 3 bases, with 12 bases remaining between them. The CDR3 covers 13 residues. The DNA for the CDR3 is TGTGCCATCAATGGGGACGGACACTATGGCTACACCTTC. This gives the protein CAINGDGHYGYTF.

This clonotype was observed a few times. The chain uses TRBV7-2 and TRBJ2-1; TRBD1 might be the D (6 bases). V was cut by 6 bases and J by 7 bases, with 19 bases left in between. There are 15 residues in the CDR3. Per germline, CDR1 SGHTA and CDR2 FQGNSA. The CDR3 DNA reads as TGTGCCAGCAGAAAAAACGCAGGGGCTGGGAATGAGCAGTTCTTC. Its protein product is CASRKNAGAGNEQFF.

This chain uses TRBV7-2 with TRBJ2-1, with 9 bases lining up with TRBD1. Trimming cost V 2 bases and J 2 bases; bases outside gene matches: 7. CDR3 size: 17 residues. The V gene's germline CDR1 is SGHTA and CDR2 FQGNSA. The CDR3 nucleotides are TGTGCCAGCAGCTTATTACAGGGGGCGAGGACCTACAATGAGCAGTTCTTC. This encodes CASSLLQGARTYNEQFF.

This chain links TRBV6-2 or TRBV6-3 with TRBJ1-2; unclear D gene. Germline CDR1 MNHEY, CDR2 SVGEGT. The CDR3 length is 13 residues. Trimming took 0 bases from V and 4 from J, leaving 6 bases between them. CDR3 sequence reads: CASSYSFGYGYTF. Here the CDR3 DNA reads TGTGCCAGCAGTTACTCGTTCGGCTATGGCTACACCTTC.

This clonotype was recorded a few times. Since a much larger clone is just one base distant, this may be a read error. The chain uses TRBV7-2 and TRBJ2-6; D is unresolved. The germline V and J ends were trimmed by 5 bases and 0 bases, with 5 bases remaining between them. Germline V CDR1 and CDR2: SGHTA, FQGNSA. The CDR3 loop spans 14 amino acids. In DNA form, the CDR3 reads TGTGCCAGCAGCGCGTACTCTGGGGCCAACGTCCTGACTTTC. Translated, it gives CASSAYSGANVLTF. Full variable domain (remainder filled in from reference TRBV7-2 and TRBJ2-6): GAGVSQSPSNKVTEKGKDVELRCDPISGHTALYWYRQSLGQGLEFLIYFQGNSAPDKSGLPSDRFSAERTGGSVSTLTIQRTQQEDSAVYLCASSAYSGANVLTFGAGSRLTVL.

The J gene is TRBJ2-4, the V gene TRBV6-1; no clear D. The CDR3 contains 16 residues. Per germline, CDR1 MNHNS and CDR2 SASEGT. The V end was cut by 5 bases, the J end by 2 bases, with 16 bases between. The CDR3 loop is CASSPFRTPPKNIQYF. In DNA form, the CDR3 reads TGTGCCAGCAGTCCGTTTCGAACCCCGCCCAAAAACATTCAGTACTTC.

The V call is TRBV5-1, the J call TRBJ1-1; 9 positions match TRBD1. V was clipped by 6 bases and J by 3 bases; unmatched bases: 6. Germline loops: CDR1 SGHRS, CDR2 YFSETQ. This CDR3 comprises 14 residues. The CDR3 loop is CASKPQGAYTEAFF. The CDR3, as DNA: TGCGCCAGCAAACCACAGGGGGCTTACACTGAAGCTTTCTTT.

This clonotype has just a few counts. The chain uses TRBV4-2 and TRBJ2-3, with TRBD2 matching 13 bases. Germline CDR1 LGHNA, CDR2 YNFKEQ. The CDR3 has 21 amino acids. The ends lost 2 bases at V and 5 bases at J; junction bases unmatched: 19. The CDR3 DNA reads as TGTGCCAGCAGCCAACAACCCAGACTAGCGGGGGGAGCTCGGAGGGAAGATACGCAGTATTTT. Translating it yields CASSQQPRLAGGARREDTQYF.

This clonotype has a handful of counts. The chain combines TRBV5-5 with TRBJ2-3; weak D call: TRBD2 (7 bases). In germline, CDR1 is SGHKS, CDR2 YYEKEE (reference sequence). Trimming shortened V by 0 bases and J by 4 bases, and 12 bases separated the two germline ends. This CDR3 contains 15 residues. The CDR3 loop is CASSLGRGAPDTQYF. The CDR3 nucleotides are TGTGCCAGCAGCTTGGGCCGGGGGGCCCCAGATACGCAGTATTTT.

This clonotype has a handful of counts. This chain connects TRBV6-5 to TRBJ2-4; 7 nucleotides align to TRBD2. V lost 2 bases to trimming and J lost 5 bases; unmatched junction nucleotides: 3. Per the germline V gene, CDR1 is MNHEY and CDR2 is SVGAGI. CDR3 size: 14 residues. This chain's CDR3 is CASSYGGVENIQYF. The DNA of the CDR3 is TGTGCCAGCAGTTACGGGGGGGTCGAAAACATTCAGTACTTC.

The V call is TRBV6-5, the J call TRBJ1-2; the D gene is possibly TRBD1 (5 bases). This CDR3 spans 14 amino acids. V lost 6 bases and J 4 bases, leaving 15 bases between the germline ends. Germline CDR1 and CDR2: MNHEY and SVGAGI. The CDR3 region is CASRYPGTAYGYTF. The DNA for the CDR3 is TGTGCCAGCAGATACCCCGGGACCGCCTATGGCTACACCTTC.

V usage is TRBV5-1 and J usage is TRBJ1-6; no clear D. The CDR3 contains 16 residues. V lost 0 bases and J 4 bases, leaving 11 bases between the germline ends. In germline, CDR1 is SGHRS, CDR2 YFSETQ. CDR3 protein: CASSLVLPRYNSPLHF. The CDR3 bases are TGCGCCAGCAGCTTGGTTTTGCCAAGATATAATTCACCCCTCCACTTT.

This clonotype appeared many times. The V and J genes are TRBV9 and TRBJ2-7; D not certain. The CDR3 has 14 residues. V lost 4 bases, J lost 7 bases, and 18 bases lay in between. Germline V gives CDR1 SGDLS, CDR2 YYNGEE. CDR3 protein: CASSYSPSPGEQYF. The CDR3, as DNA: TGTGCCAGCAGCTACTCCCCCTCCCCCGGGGAGCAGTACTTC. Based on the CDR3 plus reference TRBV9 and TRBJ2-7, the full variable domain is DSGVTQTPKHLITATGQRVTLRCSPRSGDLSVYWYQQSLDQGLQFLIQYYNGEERAKGNILERFSAQQFPDLHSELNLSSLELGDSALYFCASSYSPSPGEQYFGPGTRLTVT.

This chain connects TRBV4-3 to TRBJ2-2, with 11 nucleotides matching TRBD2. The CDR3 consists of 18 residues. V lost 3 bases, J lost 5 bases, and 11 bases stayed unmatched. CDR1 is LGHNA, CDR2 YSLEER, per germline. In DNA form, the CDR3 reads TGCGCCAGCAGCCAGTCTGTACTAGCGGGGGTTCGGACCGGGGAGCTGTTTTTT. It codes for CASSQSVLAGVRTGELFF.

The table lists this clonotype with a few counts. The V call is TRBV20-1, the J call TRBJ2-7; 7 bases map to TRBD1. Germline trimming cut 6 bases from V and 2 bases from J; bases unmatched to any gene: 4. CDR1 DFQATT and CDR2 SNEGSKA come from the germline V gene (reference sequence). This CDR3 is built from 12 residues. CDR3 in DNA: TGCAGTGCCGTCGACAGGGCCTACGAGCAGTACTTC. This codes for CSAVDRAYEQYF.

This clonotype showed up just a few times. The rearrangement links TRBV7-6 to TRBJ1-5; unclear D gene. V dropped 2 bases and J dropped 3 bases, with 8 bases sitting between them. The CDR3 runs 14 residues. CDR1 SGHVS and CDR2 FNYEAQ come from the germline V gene. For the CDR3, the DNA is TGTGCCAGCAGCTTATTGGGAGTCAATCAGCCCCAGCATTTT. It specifies CASSLLGVNQPQHF.

This rearrangement joins TRBV7-2 to TRBJ1-1; TRBD1 is a possible D gene (6 bases). The CDR3 consists of 14 residues. Deletions cut 5 bases from V and 5 bases from J, with 15 bases between. CDR1 is SGHTA, CDR2 FQGNSA, per germline. In nucleotides, the CDR3 is TGTGCCAGCAGCAACAGGGTTTTCAATACTGAAGCTTTCTTT. Its translation is CASSNRVFNTEAFF.

This clonotype was detected once. The V call is TRBV3-1, the J call TRBJ1-1; perhaps TRBD1 as D (6 bases). The length of the CDR3 is 15 residues. The V end was cut by 2 bases, the J end by 4 bases, with 14 bases between. From germline, CDR1 is LGHDT and CDR2 YNNKEL (reference sequence). CDR3 sequence: CASSQNRVVGTEAFF. CDR3 bases: TGTGCCAGCAGCCAAAACAGGGTTGTAGGCACTGAAGCTTTCTTT.

This clonotype was detected many times. The V gene is TRBV4-2, the J gene TRBJ2-7, with TRBD2 matching over 7 bases. V gave up 1 base and J gave up 0 bases; unmatched junction bases: 3. CDR1 and CDR2 (germline): LGHNA, YNFKEQ. CDR3 length: 15 residues. The CDR3 loop reads CASSQVAGVSYEQYF. The CDR3 nucleotides are TGTGCCAGCAGCCAAGTTGCGGGGGTCTCCTACGAGCAGTACTTC.

This clonotype was counted only a few times. This chain uses TRBV6-1 with TRBJ1-5, with 8 bases that match TRBD1. Germline assignment: CDR1 MNHNS and CDR2 SASEGT. The CDR3 loop spans 15 amino acids. With 8 bases clipped from V and 2 bases from J, the junction kept 8 bases outside the gene matches. The CDR3, as DNA: TGTGCCAGCTTTTCGCAGGGGGCCGGCAATCAGCCCCAGCATTTT. Residues: CASFSQGAGNQPQHF.